Below, 27 T cell receptor beta chains from the same sample are listed, as sequenced in a study of neurological immune-mediated disorders. Each CDR3 protein is one row after TCRdb ran MiXCR on the 5' RACE reads. The data hold around 66,000 distinct CDR3 sequences, with 4% to 6% observed a single time. Sequences were obtained from PBMCs. The origin of the receptors is a woman in her 30s with multiple sclerosis.

This clonotype was counted between two and nine times. The chain recombines TRBV5-1 with TRBJ1-1; D possibly corresponds to TRBD1 (5 bases). Trimming shortened V by 1 base and J by 5 bases, and 9 bases separated the two germline ends. The length of the CDR3 is 13 residues. Germline V gene data show CDR1 as SGHRS and CDR2 as YFSETQ. For the CDR3, the DNA is TGCGCCAGCAGCTTGTATCGGGGGACTGAAGCTTTCTTT. Protein product: CASSLYRGTEAFF.

This clonotype was observed at least ten times. This sequence joins TRBV20-1 and TRBJ2-1; TRBD2 is a possible D gene (6 bases). Trimming removed 4 bases at V and 7 bases at J, with 14 bases between. The CDR3 is 13 amino acids. Germline CDR1 and CDR2: DFQATT and SNEGSKA (reference sequence). CDR3 amino acids: CSAKGVGTNEQFF. In DNA form, the CDR3 reads TGCAGTGCTAAAGGTGTTGGGACTAATGAGCAGTTCTTC.

This clonotype was detected ten times or more. V is TRBV9 and J is TRBJ2-7; perhaps TRBD1 as D (6 bases). This CDR3 spans 15 amino acids. Germline loops: CDR1 SGDLS, CDR2 YYNGEE. Trimming removed 0 bases at V and 1 base at J, with 11 bases between. As DNA, the CDR3 is TGTGCCAGCAGCGTAGGGGCAGGGGAATCCTACGAGCAGTACTTC. Its translation is CASSVGAGESYEQYF.

Comments on this clonotype: An end of the junction does not agree with germline; a read error may underlie this. The chain combines TRBV2 with TRBJ1-5, with a weak D call TRBD1 (6 bases). The CDR3 has 14 amino acids. Germline V gene sequence: CDR1 SNHLY, CDR2 FYNNEI. Written as DNA, the CDR3 is TGTGCCAGCAGTGCTAGTACAGGGTTCCAGCCCCAGAATTTT. This sequence encodes CASSASTGFQPQNF.

The chain employs TRBV9 and TRBJ1-4, with TRBD1 identical over 7 bases. Germline trimming cut 0 bases from V and 1 base from J; bases unmatched to any gene: 6. The CDR3 totals 17 residues. The V gene's germline CDR1 is SGDLS and CDR2 YYNGEE. The CDR3 nucleotides are TGTGCCAGCAGCGTAGATTCAGGGGGAATAACTAATGAAAAACTGTTTTTT. Protein: CASSVDSGGITNEKLFF.

This clonotype showed up just a few times. This rearrangement joins TRBV12-3 or TRBV12-4 to TRBJ1-2; 8 bases are shared with TRBD1. After removal of 6 bases from V and 1 base from J, the junction contained 7 bases not matched to a gene. The CDR3 spans 15 residues. CDR3 sequence reads: CASRPTQGGNYGYTF. The CDR3 bases are TGTGCCAGCAGACCTACACAGGGGGGTAACTATGGCTACACCTTC.

This clonotype appeared many times. One end of the junction does not line up with germline, which may come from a read error. This chain connects TRBV10-3 to TRBJ1-6, with 7 bases fitting TRBD1. This CDR3 spans 13 amino acids. Germline V lookup: CDR1 ENHRY, CDR2 SYGVKD. The DNA for the CDR3 is TGTGCCATCAGAGACAGGGATTATTCACCCCTCAACTTT. Protein: CAIRDRDYSPLNF.

In its sample, this clonotype was seen many times. CDR3 residues: CSAGSTGTQYF. The CDR3 nucleotides are TGCAGTGCTGGGTCCACAGGGACCCAGTACTTC. This rearrangement joins TRBV20-1 to TRBJ2-5, with D possibly matching TRBD1 (5 bases). The V and J ends lost 5 bases and 7 bases respectively, with 11 bases between them. This CDR3 is 11 amino acids long. The V gene's germline CDR1 is DFQATT and CDR2 SNEGSKA (reference sequence).

This clonotype was found many times. The chain employs TRBV12-3 or TRBV12-4 and TRBJ2-7, with 9 bases aligning to TRBD2. J was trimmed by 0 bases and V by 5 bases; bases with no gene match: 5. The CDR3 covers 15 residues. This CDR3 is CASSPGGGGSYEQYF. The CDR3 DNA reads TGTGCCAGCAGTCCTGGCGGGGGGGGCTCCTACGAGCAGTACTTC.

This clonotype was recorded at least ten times. This chain joins TRBV20-1 and TRBJ1-5, with a tentative D call TRBD1 (6 bases). The CDR3 runs to 15 residues. V was pared by 6 bases and J by 0 bases, with 15 bases between. Germline assignment: CDR1 DFQATT and CDR2 SNEGSKA (reference sequence). For the CDR3, the DNA is TGCAGTGCCACCCCCGGGGGGCGTAGCAATCAGCCCCAGCATTTT. Translating gives CSATPGGRSNQPQHF.

This clonotype was found many times. The chain couples TRBV20-1 to TRBJ2-4; D is undetermined. Trimming removed 6 bases at V and 5 bases at J, with 14 bases between. The CDR3 length is 13 residues. CDR1 and CDR2 (germline): DFQATT, SNEGSKA (reference sequence). CDR3 in amino acids: CSALGQSQNIQYF. The CDR3 DNA reads as TGCAGTGCACTCGGTCAGAGCCAAAACATTCAGTACTTC.

As regards this clonotype: Given a much more abundant clone one base away, this may be a read error. V and J are TRBV9 and TRBJ1-2; D unclear. CDR1 SGDLS and CDR2 YYNGEE come from the germline V gene. The CDR3 totals 14 residues. This CDR3 reads CASSLDTRGSNVCF. The CDR3 DNA sequence: TGTGCCAGCAGCCTAGACACCCGGGGTTCTAATGTTTGCTTC.

This clonotype was counted many times. This chain uses TRBV7-2 with TRBJ1-4; tentatively, D is TRBD1 (6 bases). Looked up from germline, CDR1 is SGHTA and CDR2 is FQGNSA. V lost 5 bases, J lost 5 bases, and 12 bases lay in between. This CDR3 has 14 residues. This chain's CDR3 is CASSRGQGNEKLFF. In nucleotides, the CDR3 is TGTGCCAGCAGCCGGGGTCAGGGGAATGAAAAACTGTTTTTT. Drawing the rest from reference TRBV7-2 and TRBJ1-4, the complete variable domain is GAGVSQSPSNKVTEKGKDVELRCDPISGHTALYWYRQSLGQGLEFLIYFQGNSAPDKSGLPSDRFSAERTGGSVSTLTIQRTQQEDSAVYLCASSRGQGNEKLFFGSGTQLSVL.

By share of the sample, this clonotype is medium-sized. The chain uses TRBV5-5 and TRBJ2-7; maybe TRBD1 (5 bases). The V end was cut by 0 bases, the J end by 5 bases, with 15 bases between. This CDR3 is 15 amino acids long. Germline V gives CDR1 SGHKS, CDR2 YYEKEE (reference sequence). In DNA form, the CDR3 reads TGTGCCAGCAGCTTGGGTGTCAGGGCCGGAAACGAGCAGTACTTC. Residues: CASSLGVRAGNEQYF. Full variable domain (outside the CDR3, taken from reference TRBV5-5 and TRBJ2-7): DAGVTQSPTHLIKTRGQQVTLRCSPISGHKSVSWYQQVLGQGPQFIFQYYEKEERGRGNFPDRFSARQFPNYSSELNVNALLLGDSALYLCASSLGVRAGNEQYFGPGTRLTVT.

This clonotype was recorded at least ten times. The J gene is TRBJ2-7, the V gene TRBV9; tentative D call: TRBD2 (6 bases). The V end was cut by 2 bases, the J end by 3 bases, with 12 bases between. This CDR3 has 14 residues. Germline CDR1 and CDR2: SGDLS and YYNGEE. The CDR3, as DNA: TGTGCCAGCAGCGTCGGGGGAGAGAACTACGAGCAGTACTTC. Translation: CASSVGGENYEQYF.

This clonotype was picked up many times. This chain uses TRBV5-1 with TRBJ2-6, with D tentatively TRBD1 (5 bases). Germline loops: CDR1 SGHRS, CDR2 YFSETQ. CDR3 length: 18 amino acids. The V and J ends lost 0 bases and 0 bases respectively, with 13 bases between them. The CDR3 DNA reads TGCGCCAGCAGCTTGGCCGAAGGGGCCCGCTCTGGGGCCAACGTCCTGACTTTC. Protein product: CASSLAEGARSGANVLTF.

Many counts were recorded for this clonotype. V is TRBV7-9 and J is TRBJ2-5, with 14 bases fitting TRBD2. Germline V gene data show CDR1 as SEHNR and CDR2 as FQNEAQ (reference sequence). The V segment lost 4 bases and the J segment 7 bases; nucleotides outside the gene matches: 11. The length of the CDR3 is 17 residues. The CDR3 nucleotides are TGTGCCAGCAGCTCGACTAGCGGGGGGGCCTTCCTTTTGACCCAGTACTTC. Translated, it gives CASSSTSGGAFLLTQYF.

Only a few counts were recorded for this clonotype. This sequence joins TRBV21-1 and TRBJ2-1. TRBV21-1 is a pseudogene locus. This CDR3 comprises 11 residues. In DNA form, the CDR3 reads TGTGCCAGCAGCAAATTATATGAGCAGTTCTTC. Its protein is CASSKLYEQFF.

This clonotype occurred many times. The rearrangement joins TRBV6-5 to TRBJ2-3; D remains unclear. CDR3 length equals 13 residues. CDR1 and CDR2 (germline): MNHEY, SVGAGI. V was clipped by 0 bases and J by 12 bases, with 13 bases between them. In DNA form, the CDR3 reads TGTGCCAGCAGTTACTCGTCCGTTGGGAATCAGTATTTT. This gives the protein CASSYSSVGNQYF.

This clonotype was observed many times. The rearrangement uses TRBV4-1 and TRBJ1-4; 7 nucleotides agree with TRBD1. The germline V gene has CDR1 MGHRA and CDR2 YSYEKL. The CDR3 length is 15 residues. V lost 4 bases, J lost 8 bases, and 10 bases stayed unmatched. CDR3 DNA: TGCGCCAGCAGCCGCCTTACAGGGGCCGACGAAAAACTGTTTTTT. It codes for CASSRLTGADEKLFF.

This clonotype was detected ten times or more. The genes are TRBV7-9 and TRBJ1-1; 7 bases line up with TRBD1. Losses at the gene ends were 3 bases for V and 3 bases for J; bases not matched to a gene: 7. Germline-derived CDR1 and CDR2 are SEHNR and FQNEAQ (reference sequence). The CDR3 covers 15 residues. The CDR3 here is CASSFTTGYDTEAFF. The CDR3 DNA follows: TGTGCCAGCAGCTTTACGACAGGGTATGACACTGAAGCTTTCTTT. The full variable domain, completed using reference TRBV7-9 and TRBJ1-1, is DTGVSQNPRHKITKRGQNVTFRCDPISEHNRLYWYRQTLGQGPEFLTYFQNEAQLEKSRLLSDRFSAERPKGSFSTLEIQRTEQGDSAMYLCASSFTTGYDTEAFFGQGTRLTVV.

This clonotype was seen at least ten times. Here the CDR3 DNA reads TGCAGTGCTAGCGAAAGTTACGAGCAGTACTTC. Amino acids: CSASESYEQYF. V gene TRBV20-1 combines with J gene TRBJ2-7; D is unresolved. This CDR3 region has 11 residues. Germline V lookup: CDR1 DFQATT, CDR2 SNEGSKA (reference sequence). The ends were cut back, 3 bases at V and 4 bases at J, with 7 bases in the middle.

A note on this clonotype: The conserved phenylalanine or tryptophan normally closing the CDR3 is absent here, so this likely arose from a read error. V gene TRBV3-1 combines with J gene TRBJ1-3; D remains ambiguous. The germline gives CDR1 LGHDT, CDR2 YNNKEL (reference sequence). The CDR3 runs 11 residues. The DNA of the CDR3 is TGTGTCAGCAGCGATGGAAACACCATATATAAT. Protein product: CVSSDGNTIYN.

This clonotype came up many times. The chain has TRBV10-3 and TRBJ2-5, with D perhaps TRBD1 (5 bases). Trimming cost V 0 bases and J 4 bases, with 9 bases left between them. From germline, CDR1 is ENHRY and CDR2 SYGVKD. This CDR3 spans 14 amino acids. CDR3 region: CAISESTVRETQYF. For the CDR3, the DNA is TGTGCCATCAGTGAGTCGACAGTCCGAGAGACCCAGTACTTC.

J is TRBJ2-3 and V is TRBV14, with 7 bases aligning to TRBD1. Trimming removed 1 base from V and 3 bases from J; junction bases left unmatched: 4. CDR1 and CDR2 (germline): SGHDN, FVKESK. This CDR3 comprises 15 residues. The CDR3 here is CASSQVWTGTDTQYF. In nucleotides, the CDR3 is TGTGCCAGCAGCCAAGTATGGACAGGAACAGATACGCAGTATTTT.

The rearrangement uses TRBV5-1 and TRBJ2-5; TRBD1 aligns across 7 bases. Germline values: CDR1 SGHRS, CDR2 YFSETQ. This CDR3 is 14 amino acids long. V was clipped by 1 base and J by 5 bases; unmatched bases: 5. This CDR3 reads CASSLQGDHETQYF. The CDR3 DNA is TGCGCCAGCAGCTTGCAGGGGGATCATGAGACCCAGTACTTC.

This clonotype was detected only a few times. The chain is built from TRBV7-8 and TRBJ2-5; 8 nucleotides agree with TRBD2. Germline trimming cut 3 bases from V and 1 base from J; bases unmatched to any gene: 4. The germline V gene encodes CDR1 SGHVS and CDR2 FQNEAQ. The CDR3 spans 15 residues. In DNA, the CDR3 is TGTGCCAGCAGCTTCGGCGGGGGGTCCCAAGAGACCCAGTACTTC. Protein sequence: CASSFGGGSQETQYF.